This TCR beta chain was found in a study of CD8 T cells in Susac syndrome. An amount of RNA that ranged from roughly 0.5 to 1 ug was reverse transcribed with random hexamers. TCRdb re-called the immunoSEQ multiplex PCR reads with MiXCR, one entry per CDR3 protein. The profile covers 200,000 to 250,000 distinct CDR3 sequences, with 80% to 95% appearing a single time and about 0.15% taken by the ten largest. TEMRA cells were FACS-enriched, unlike CD8+ and CD4+ T cells, which were negatively isolated. The TCR was taken from a human donor with multiple sclerosis. Material for sequencing was CD8+ T cells from PBMCs.

This CDR3 reads CASSPRWGSNEQFF. DNA for the CDR3: TGTGCCAGCAGCCCACGGTGGGGGTCCAATGAGCAGTTCTTC. This chain uses TRBV5-6 with TRBJ2-1; D assignment may be TRBD1 or TRBD2 (5 bases each). In germline, CDR1 is SGHDT, CDR2 YYEEEE. Trimming pared 4 bases from V and 6 bases from J, leaving 14 bases between. The CDR3 is made up of 14 amino acids.